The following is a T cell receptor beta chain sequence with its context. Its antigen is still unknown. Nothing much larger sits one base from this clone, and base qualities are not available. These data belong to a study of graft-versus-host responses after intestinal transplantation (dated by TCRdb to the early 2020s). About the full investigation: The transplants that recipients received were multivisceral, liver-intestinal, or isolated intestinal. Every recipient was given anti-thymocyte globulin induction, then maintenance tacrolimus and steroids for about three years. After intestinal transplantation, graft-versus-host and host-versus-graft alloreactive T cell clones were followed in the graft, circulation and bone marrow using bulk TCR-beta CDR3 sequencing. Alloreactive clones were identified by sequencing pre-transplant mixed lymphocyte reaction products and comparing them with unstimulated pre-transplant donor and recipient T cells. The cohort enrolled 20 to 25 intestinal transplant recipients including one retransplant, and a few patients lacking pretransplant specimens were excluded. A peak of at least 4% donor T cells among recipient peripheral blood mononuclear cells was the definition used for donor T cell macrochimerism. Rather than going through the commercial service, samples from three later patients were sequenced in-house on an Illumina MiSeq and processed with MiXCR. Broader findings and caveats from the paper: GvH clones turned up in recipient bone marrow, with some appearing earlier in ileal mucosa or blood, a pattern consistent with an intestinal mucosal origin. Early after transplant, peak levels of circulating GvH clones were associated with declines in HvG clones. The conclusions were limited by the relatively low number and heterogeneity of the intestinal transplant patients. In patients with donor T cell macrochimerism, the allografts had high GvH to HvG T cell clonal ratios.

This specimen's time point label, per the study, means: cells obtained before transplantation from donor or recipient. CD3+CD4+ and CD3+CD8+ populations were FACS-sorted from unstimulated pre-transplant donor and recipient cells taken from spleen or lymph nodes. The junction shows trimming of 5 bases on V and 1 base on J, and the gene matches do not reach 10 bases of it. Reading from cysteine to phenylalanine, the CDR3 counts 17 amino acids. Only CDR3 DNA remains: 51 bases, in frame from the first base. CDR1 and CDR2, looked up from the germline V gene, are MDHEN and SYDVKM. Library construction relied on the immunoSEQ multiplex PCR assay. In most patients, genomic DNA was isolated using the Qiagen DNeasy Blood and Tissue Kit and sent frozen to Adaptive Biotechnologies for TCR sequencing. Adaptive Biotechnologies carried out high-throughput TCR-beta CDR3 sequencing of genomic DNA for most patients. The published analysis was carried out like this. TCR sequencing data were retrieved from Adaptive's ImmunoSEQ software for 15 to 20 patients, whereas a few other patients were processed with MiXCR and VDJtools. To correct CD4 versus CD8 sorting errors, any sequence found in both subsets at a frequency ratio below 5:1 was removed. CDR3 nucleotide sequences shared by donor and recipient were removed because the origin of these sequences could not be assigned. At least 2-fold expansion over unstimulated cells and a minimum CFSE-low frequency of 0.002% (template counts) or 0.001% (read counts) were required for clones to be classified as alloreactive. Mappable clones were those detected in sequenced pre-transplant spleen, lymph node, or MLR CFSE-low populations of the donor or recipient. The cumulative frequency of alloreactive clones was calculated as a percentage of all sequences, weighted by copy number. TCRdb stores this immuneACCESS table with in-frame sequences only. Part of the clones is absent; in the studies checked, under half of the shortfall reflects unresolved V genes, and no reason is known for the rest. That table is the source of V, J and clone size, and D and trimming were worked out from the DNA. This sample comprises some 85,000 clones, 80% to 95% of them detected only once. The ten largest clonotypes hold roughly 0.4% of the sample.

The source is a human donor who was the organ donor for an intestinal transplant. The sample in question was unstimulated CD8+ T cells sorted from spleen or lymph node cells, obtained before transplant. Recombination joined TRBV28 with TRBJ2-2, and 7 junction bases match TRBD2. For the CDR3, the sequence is CASSMERRGLNTGELFF. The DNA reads TGTGCCAGCAGTATGGAAAGGCGGGGGTTGAACACCGGGGAGCTGTTTTTT.